The rows below give T cell receptor beta chains drawn from one sample of a study of CD8+ T cells in alopecia areata. This table comes from immunoSEQ multiplex PCR, and its TCRdb copy is limited to in-frame clones, with some not included. The sample shows roughly 190,000 clones, 45% to 75% of them seen only once. The material was CD4+ T cells sorted from blood, obtained at week 4, from a patient treated with tofacitinib. These TCRs come from a human donor with alopecia areata. CDR3s include the opening cysteine and the closing phenylalanine or tryptophan. D genes are given only for firm matches. Size values are once, few and many counts, or a class for expanded clones, and some rows have none.

TRBJ1-1 | - | TRBV15 | - | CATSRDPGTEAFF | TGTGCCACCAGCAGAGATCCGGGTACTGAAGCTTTCTTT
TRBJ2-7 | - | TRBV30 | - | CAWSEAYEQYF | TGTGCCTGGAGTGAGGCCTACGAGCAGTACTTC
TRBJ1-2 | - | TRBV28 | - | CASSISFDGNYGYTF | TGTGCCAGCAGTATATCCTTCGACGGTAACTATGGCTACACCTTC
TRBJ2-2 | - | TRBV5-1 | few | CASSLVAGLGAGELFF | TGCGCCAGCAGCTTGGTGGCAGGCCTCGGGGCCGGGGAGCTGTTTTTT
TRBJ2-5 | TRBD1 | TRBV5-1 | - | CASSSGTGGGETQYF | TGCGCCAGCAGCTCCGGGACAGGGGGCGGGGAGACCCAGTACTTC
TRBJ1-1 | - | TRBV29-1 | - | CSVRQVMNTEAFF | TGCAGCGTCCGACAGGTCATGAACACTGAAGCTTTCTTT
TRBJ1-1 | - | TRBV27 | many | CASSASGFPNTEAFF | TGTGCCAGCAGTGCATCAGGGTTTCCGAACACTGAAGCTTTCTTT
TRBJ2-2 | - | TRBV27 | - | CCTGRFRTGELFF | TGTTGCACGGGGCGTTTTCGAACCGGGGAGCTGTTTTTT
TRBJ2-3 | - | TRBV29-1 | few | CSADPGSTDTQYF | TGCAGCGCGGACCCCGGAAGCACAGATACGCAGTATTTT
TRBJ2-7 | - | TRBV25-1 | - | CASSETGAYEQYF | TGTGCCAGCAGTGAAACGGGGGCCTACGAGCAGTACTTC
TRBJ1-2 | - | TRBV10-3 | few | CAISESVPAIGPYGYTF | TGTGCCATCAGTGAGTCGGTCCCGGCAATAGGGCCTTATGGCTACACCTTC
TRBJ2-1 | TRBD1 | TRBV29-1 | few | CSVDPQGSFWQFF | TGCAGCGTTGATCCACAGGGGAGTTTTTGGCAGTTCTTC
TRBJ1-2 | TRBD1 | TRBV7-3 | few | CASSPDRDYGYTF | TGTGCCAGCAGCCCGGACAGGGACTATGGCTACACCTTC
TRBJ1-2 | - | TRBV10-3 | few | CAINPGEGYGYTF | TGTGCCATCAACCCAGGGGAGGGGTATGGCTACACCTTC
TRBJ2-7 | - | TRBV6-5 | - | CASSYRDGDYEQYF | TGTGCCAGCAGTTACCGGGACGGTGACTACGAGCAGTACTTC
TRBJ2-5 | - | TRBV29-1 | - | CRPPPLQVGETQYF | TGCAGACCCCCCCCGCTACAGGTGGGAGAGACCCAGTACTTC